This passage covers 3 T cell receptor beta chains from one sample sequenced in a study of early T cells in non-severe SARS-CoV-2 infection. Each CDR3 protein is one row after TCRdb ran MiXCR on the 5' RACE reads. The sample records fewer than 55,000 distinct CDR3 sequences, roughly 7% being singletons. Sequencing was done on a sample of whole blood. The receptors originated from an adult who was a healthcare worker with PCR-confirmed SARS-CoV-2 infection or an uninfected control (not recorded which).

This clonotype was picked up a small number of times. Compared with germline, one end of the junction differs, possibly owing to a read error. Here the CDR3 reads CASSPYSGSYEQHF. CDR3 sequence (DNA): TGTGCCAGCTCACCATACTCTGGGAGCTACGAGCAGCACTTC. The V and J genes are TRBV18 and TRBJ2-7; the D gene is possibly TRBD2 (5 bases). Germline V gene data show CDR1 as KGHSH and CDR2 as LQKENI. The CDR3 runs 14 residues.

The sample holds a few counts of this clonotype. The junction shows a germline mismatch at one end, possibly a read error. The chain recombines TRBV10-3 with TRBJ2-5; the D is unclear. Germline V gives CDR1 ENHRY, CDR2 SYGVKD. CDR3 length: 13 amino acids. The CDR3 sequence: CAISESGFEVRIF. Here the CDR3 DNA reads TGTGCCATCAGTGAGTCAGGATTTGAGGTCCGGATCTTC.

This clonotype was recorded many times. The gene calls are TRBV5-1 and TRBJ1-5; tentatively, D is TRBD1 (5 bases). The CDR3 consists of 15 residues. Germline-derived CDR1 and CDR2 are SGHRS and YFSETQ. V was shortened by 0 bases and J by 2 bases, with 9 bases between the two germline ends. The chain's CDR3 is CASSLAGGGNQPQHF. DNA for the CDR3: TGCGCCAGCAGCTTGGCGGGGGGTGGCAATCAGCCCCAGCATTTT.